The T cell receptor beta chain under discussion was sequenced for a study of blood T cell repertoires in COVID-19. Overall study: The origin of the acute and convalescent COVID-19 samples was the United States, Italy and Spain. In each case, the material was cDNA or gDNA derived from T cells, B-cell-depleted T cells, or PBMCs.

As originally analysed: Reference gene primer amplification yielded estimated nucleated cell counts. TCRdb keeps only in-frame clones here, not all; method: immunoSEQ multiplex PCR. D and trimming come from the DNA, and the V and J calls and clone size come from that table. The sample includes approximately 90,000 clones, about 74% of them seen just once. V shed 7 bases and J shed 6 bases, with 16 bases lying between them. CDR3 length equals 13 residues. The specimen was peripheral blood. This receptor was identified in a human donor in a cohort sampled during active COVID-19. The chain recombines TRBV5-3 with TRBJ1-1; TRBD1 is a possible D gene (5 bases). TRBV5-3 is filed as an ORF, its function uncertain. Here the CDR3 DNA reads TGTGCCAGACCCTCAGAGGGGAGGGCTGAAGCTTTCTTT. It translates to CARPSEGRAEAFF.